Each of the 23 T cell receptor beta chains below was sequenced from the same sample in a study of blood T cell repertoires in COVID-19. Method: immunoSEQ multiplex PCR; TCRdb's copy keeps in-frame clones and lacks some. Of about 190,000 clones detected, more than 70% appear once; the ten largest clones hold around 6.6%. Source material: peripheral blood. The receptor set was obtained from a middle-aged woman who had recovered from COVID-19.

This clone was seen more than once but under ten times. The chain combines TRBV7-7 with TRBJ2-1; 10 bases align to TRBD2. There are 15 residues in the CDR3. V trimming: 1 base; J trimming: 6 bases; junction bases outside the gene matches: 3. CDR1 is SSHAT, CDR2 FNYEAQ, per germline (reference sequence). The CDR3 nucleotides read TGTGCCAGCAGCTTAGGTCTAGCGGGAGTCAATGAGCAGTTCTTC. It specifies CASSLGLAGVNEQFF.

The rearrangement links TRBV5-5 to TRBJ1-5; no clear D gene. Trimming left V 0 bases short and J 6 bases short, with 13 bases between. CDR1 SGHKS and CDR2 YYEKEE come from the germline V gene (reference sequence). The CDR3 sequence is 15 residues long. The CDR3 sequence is CASSLGSTGGQPQHF. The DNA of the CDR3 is TGTGCCAGCAGCTTGGGGAGCACGGGAGGTCAGCCCCAGCATTTT.

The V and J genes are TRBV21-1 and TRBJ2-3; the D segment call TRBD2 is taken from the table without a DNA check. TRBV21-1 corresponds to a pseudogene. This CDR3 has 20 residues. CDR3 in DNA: TGTGCCAGCAGCAAAGCGCAGGAACTAGCGGGAGGGGAGGGCACAGATACGCAGTATTTT. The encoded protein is CASSKAQELAGGEGTDTQYF.

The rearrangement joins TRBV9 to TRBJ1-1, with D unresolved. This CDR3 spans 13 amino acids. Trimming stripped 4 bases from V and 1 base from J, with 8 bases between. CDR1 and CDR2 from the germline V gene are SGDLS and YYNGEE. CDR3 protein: CASSIRQNTEAFF. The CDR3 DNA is TGTGCCAGCAGCATTAGACAGAACACTGAAGCTTTCTTT.

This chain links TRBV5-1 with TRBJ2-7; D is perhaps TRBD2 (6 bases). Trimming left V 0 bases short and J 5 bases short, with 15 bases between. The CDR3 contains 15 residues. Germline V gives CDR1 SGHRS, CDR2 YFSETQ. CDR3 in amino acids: CASSLDVGGVNEQYF. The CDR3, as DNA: TGCGCCAGCAGCTTGGACGTGGGGGGAGTAAACGAGCAGTACTTC.

For the CDR3, the DNA is TGTGCCAGCAGCTTCATGGAGCGAACAGGGCGGAATGAGCAGTTCTTC. Encoded protein: CASSFMERTGRNEQFF. This chain connects TRBV11-2 to TRBJ2-1, with D possibly TRBD1 on 6 matching bases. Germline assignment: CDR1 SGHAT and CDR2 FQNNGV. Trimming cost V 3 bases and J 7 bases, with 19 bases left between them. The CDR3 loop spans 16 amino acids.

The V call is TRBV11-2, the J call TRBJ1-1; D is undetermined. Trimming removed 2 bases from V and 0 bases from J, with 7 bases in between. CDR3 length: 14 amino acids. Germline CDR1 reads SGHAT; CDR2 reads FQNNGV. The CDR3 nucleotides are TGTGCCAGCAGCTTACAGGTCATGAACACTGAAGCTTTCTTT. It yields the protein CASSLQVMNTEAFF.

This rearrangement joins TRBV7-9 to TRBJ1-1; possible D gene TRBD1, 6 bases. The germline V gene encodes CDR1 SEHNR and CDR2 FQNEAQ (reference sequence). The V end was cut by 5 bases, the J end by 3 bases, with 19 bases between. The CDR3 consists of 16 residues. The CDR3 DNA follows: TGTGCCAGCAGCGAGGTGACAGGTATAGGGGACACTGAAGCTTTCTTT. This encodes CASSEVTGIGDTEAFF.

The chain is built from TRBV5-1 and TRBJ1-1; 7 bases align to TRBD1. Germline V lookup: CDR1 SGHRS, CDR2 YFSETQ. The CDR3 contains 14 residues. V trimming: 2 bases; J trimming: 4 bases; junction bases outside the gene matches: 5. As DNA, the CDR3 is TGCGCCAGCAGCTTCCAGGGGGACCGCACTGAAGCTTTCTTT. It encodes CASSFQGDRTEAFF.

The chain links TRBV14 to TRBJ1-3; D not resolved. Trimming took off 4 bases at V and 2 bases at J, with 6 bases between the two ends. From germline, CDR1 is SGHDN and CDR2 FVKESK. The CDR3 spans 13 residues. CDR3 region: CASSRQAGNTIYF. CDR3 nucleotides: TGTGCCAGCAGCCGGCAAGCTGGAAACACCATATATTTT. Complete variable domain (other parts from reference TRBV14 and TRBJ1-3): EAGVTQFPSHSVIEKGQTVTLRCDPISGHDNLYWYRRVMGKEIKFLLHFVKESKQDESGMPNNRFLAERTGGTYSTLKVQPAELEDSGVYFCASSRQAGNTIYFGEGSWLTVV.

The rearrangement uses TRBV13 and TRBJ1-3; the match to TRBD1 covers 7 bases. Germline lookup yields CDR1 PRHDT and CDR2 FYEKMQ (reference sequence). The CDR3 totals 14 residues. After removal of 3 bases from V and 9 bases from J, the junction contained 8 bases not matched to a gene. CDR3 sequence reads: CASSLWDSGGTIYF. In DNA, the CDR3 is TGTGCCAGCAGCTTGTGGGACAGTGGGGGCACCATATATTTT.

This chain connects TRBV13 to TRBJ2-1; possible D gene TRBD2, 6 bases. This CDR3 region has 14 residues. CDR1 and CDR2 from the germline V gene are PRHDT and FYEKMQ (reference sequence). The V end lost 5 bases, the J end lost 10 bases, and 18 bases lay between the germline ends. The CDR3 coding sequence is TGTGCCAGCAGCCCCCGGACCTGGCGGGGAGAGCAGTTCTTC. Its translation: CASSPRTWRGEQFF. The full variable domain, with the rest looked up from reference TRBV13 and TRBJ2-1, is AAGVIQSPRHLIKEKRETATLKCYPIPRHDTVYWYQQGPGQDPQFLISFYEKMQSDKGSIPDRFSAQQFSDYHSELNMSSLELGDSALYFCASSPRTWRGEQFFGPGTRLTVL.

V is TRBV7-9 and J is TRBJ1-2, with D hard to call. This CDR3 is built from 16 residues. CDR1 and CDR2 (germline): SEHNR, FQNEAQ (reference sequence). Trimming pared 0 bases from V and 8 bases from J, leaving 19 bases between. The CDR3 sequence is CASSLAAGAGAGGYTF. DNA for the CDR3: TGTGCCAGCAGCTTAGCGGCCGGAGCGGGAGCTGGGGGCTACACCTTC.

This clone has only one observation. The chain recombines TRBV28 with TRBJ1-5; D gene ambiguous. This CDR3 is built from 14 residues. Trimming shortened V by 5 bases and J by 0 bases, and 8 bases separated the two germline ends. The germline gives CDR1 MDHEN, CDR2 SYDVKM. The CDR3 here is CASSDTDSNQPQHF. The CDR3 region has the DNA TGTGCCAGCAGTGATACAGATAGCAATCAGCCCCAGCATTTT.

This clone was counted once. The CDR3 protein is CASGLSVGGTEAFF. The CDR3 region has the DNA TGTGCTAGTGGTTTGTCTGTGGGAGGGACTGAAGCTTTCTTT. V and J are TRBV12-5 and TRBJ1-1, with D unresolved. The length of the CDR3 is 14 residues. The germline V gene encodes CDR1 LGHNT and CDR2 FRNRAP. Trimming stripped 2 bases from V and 5 bases from J, with 12 bases between.

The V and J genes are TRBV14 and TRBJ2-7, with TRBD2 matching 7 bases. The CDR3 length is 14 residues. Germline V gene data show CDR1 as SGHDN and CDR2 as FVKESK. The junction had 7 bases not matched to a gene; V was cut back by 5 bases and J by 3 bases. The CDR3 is CASSFGLVGYEQYF. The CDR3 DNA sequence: TGTGCCAGCAGCTTCGGACTAGTAGGCTACGAGCAGTACTTC. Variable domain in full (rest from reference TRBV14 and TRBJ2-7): EAGVTQFPSHSVIEKGQTVTLRCDPISGHDNLYWYRRVMGKEIKFLLHFVKESKQDESGMPNNRFLAERTGGTYSTLKVQPAELEDSGVYFCASSFGLVGYEQYFGPGTRLTVT.

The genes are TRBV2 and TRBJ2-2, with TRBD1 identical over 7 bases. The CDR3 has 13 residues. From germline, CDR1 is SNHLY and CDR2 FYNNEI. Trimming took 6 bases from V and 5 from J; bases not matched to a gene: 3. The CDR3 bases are TGTGCCAGCAGGACAGGGATAACCGGGGAGCTGTTTTTT. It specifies CASRTGITGELFF.

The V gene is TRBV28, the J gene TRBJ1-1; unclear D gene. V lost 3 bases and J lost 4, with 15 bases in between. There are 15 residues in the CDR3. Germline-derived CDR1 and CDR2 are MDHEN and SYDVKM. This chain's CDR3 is CASSFRQVTVTEAFF. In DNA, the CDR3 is TGTGCCAGCAGTTTTCGGCAGGTAACGGTCACTGAAGCTTTCTTT.

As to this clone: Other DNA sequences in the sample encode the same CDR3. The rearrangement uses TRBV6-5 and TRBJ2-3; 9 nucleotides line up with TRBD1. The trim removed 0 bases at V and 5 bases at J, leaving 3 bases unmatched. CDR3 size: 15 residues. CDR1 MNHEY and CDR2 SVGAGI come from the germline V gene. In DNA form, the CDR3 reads TGTGCCAGCAGTTACTCCGGACAGGGGCGAGATACGCAGTATTTT. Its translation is CASSYSGQGRDTQYF.

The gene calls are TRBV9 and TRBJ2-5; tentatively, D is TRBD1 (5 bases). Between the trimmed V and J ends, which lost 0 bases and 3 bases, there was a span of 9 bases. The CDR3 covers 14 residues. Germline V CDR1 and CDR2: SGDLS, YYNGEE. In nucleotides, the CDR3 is TGTGCCAGCAGCGTAGGGGCAGGGAAAGAGACCCAGTACTTC. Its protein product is CASSVGAGKETQYF.

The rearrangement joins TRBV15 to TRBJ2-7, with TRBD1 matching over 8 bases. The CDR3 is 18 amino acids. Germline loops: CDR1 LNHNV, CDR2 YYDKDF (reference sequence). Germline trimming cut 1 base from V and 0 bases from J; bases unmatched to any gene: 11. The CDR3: CATSRAARGRKSSYEQYF. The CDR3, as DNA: TGTGCCACCAGCAGAGCGGCCAGGGGGCGTAAGAGCTCCTACGAGCAGTACTTC.

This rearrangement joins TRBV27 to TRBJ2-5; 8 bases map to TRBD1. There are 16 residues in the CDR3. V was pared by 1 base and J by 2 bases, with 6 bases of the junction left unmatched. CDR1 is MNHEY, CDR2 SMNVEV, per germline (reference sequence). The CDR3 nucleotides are TGTGCCAGCAGTTTATACTCCGGACAGGGTCAAGAGACCCAGTACTTC. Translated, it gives CASSLYSGQGQETQYF.

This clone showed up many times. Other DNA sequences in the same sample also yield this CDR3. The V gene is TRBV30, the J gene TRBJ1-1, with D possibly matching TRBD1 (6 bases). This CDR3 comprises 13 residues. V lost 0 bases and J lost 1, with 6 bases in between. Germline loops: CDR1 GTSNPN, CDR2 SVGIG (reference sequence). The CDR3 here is CAWSVQGNTEAFF. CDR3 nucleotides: TGTGCCTGGAGTGTACAGGGGAACACTGAAGCTTTCTTT.